This entry lists 5 T cell receptor beta chains sequenced from one sample in a study of CD8 T cells in Susac syndrome. When the RNA was reverse transcribed, random hexamers were used with an input of roughly 0.45 to 1 ug. TCRdb redid the calling of the immunoSEQ multiplex PCR reads with MiXCR, one entry per CDR3 protein. Seen here are 150,000 to 200,000 distinct CDR3 sequences, more than 90% observed once, and the top ten hold more than 0.12%. The specimen was CD4+ T cells from PBMCs. The origin of the receptors is a human donor in good health.

This chain connects TRBV30 to TRBJ2-6; D gene uncertain. Germline loops: CDR1 GTSNPN, CDR2 SVGIG (reference sequence). The CDR3 spans 15 residues. V lost 2 bases to trimming and J lost 4 bases, with 12 bases between them. CDR3 loop: CAWSIGRSGANVLTF. The CDR3 DNA follows: TGTGCCTGGAGTATAGGTCGCTCGGGGGCCAACGTCCTGACTTTC.

This chain joins TRBV27 and TRBJ2-1; D not resolved. Germline CDR1 MNHEY, CDR2 SMNVEV (reference sequence). The CDR3 consists of 12 residues. With 4 bases removed from V and 6 bases from J, the gap between germline ends came to 7 bases. DNA of the CDR3: TGTGCCAGCAGTTCTGTTGGCAATGAGCAGTTCTTC. This translates into CASSSVGNEQFF.

The chain combines TRBV19 with TRBJ1-5, with D unresolved. Germline CDR1 is LNHDA and CDR2 is SQIVND (reference sequence). CDR3 length: 13 amino acids. Deletions cut 3 bases from V and 5 bases from J, with 8 bases between. CDR3 DNA: TGTGCCAGTAGTATCGGCGGGGATCAGCCCCAGCATTTT. Translating it yields CASSIGGDQPQHF.

This chain joins TRBV18 and TRBJ2-3, with 8 positions matching TRBD1. CDR1 is KGHSH, CDR2 LQKENI, per germline. The ends lost 3 bases at V and 6 bases at J; junction bases unmatched: 5. This CDR3 is 14 amino acids long. CDR3: CASSPPDRADTQYF. Written as DNA, the CDR3 is TGTGCCAGCTCACCCCCGGACAGGGCCGATACGCAGTATTTT.

The chain has TRBV29-1 and TRBJ2-1; TRBD2 might be the D (6 bases). The germline CDR1 and CDR2 sequences are SQVTM and ANQGSEA. The CDR3 has 15 amino acids. Between the trimmed V and J ends, which lost 0 bases and 9 bases, there was a span of 18 bases. As DNA, the CDR3 is TGCAGCGTTGAAGACGGAACGCTCGGGAGCGGTGAGCAGTTCTTC. Translating gives CSVEDGTLGSGEQFF.